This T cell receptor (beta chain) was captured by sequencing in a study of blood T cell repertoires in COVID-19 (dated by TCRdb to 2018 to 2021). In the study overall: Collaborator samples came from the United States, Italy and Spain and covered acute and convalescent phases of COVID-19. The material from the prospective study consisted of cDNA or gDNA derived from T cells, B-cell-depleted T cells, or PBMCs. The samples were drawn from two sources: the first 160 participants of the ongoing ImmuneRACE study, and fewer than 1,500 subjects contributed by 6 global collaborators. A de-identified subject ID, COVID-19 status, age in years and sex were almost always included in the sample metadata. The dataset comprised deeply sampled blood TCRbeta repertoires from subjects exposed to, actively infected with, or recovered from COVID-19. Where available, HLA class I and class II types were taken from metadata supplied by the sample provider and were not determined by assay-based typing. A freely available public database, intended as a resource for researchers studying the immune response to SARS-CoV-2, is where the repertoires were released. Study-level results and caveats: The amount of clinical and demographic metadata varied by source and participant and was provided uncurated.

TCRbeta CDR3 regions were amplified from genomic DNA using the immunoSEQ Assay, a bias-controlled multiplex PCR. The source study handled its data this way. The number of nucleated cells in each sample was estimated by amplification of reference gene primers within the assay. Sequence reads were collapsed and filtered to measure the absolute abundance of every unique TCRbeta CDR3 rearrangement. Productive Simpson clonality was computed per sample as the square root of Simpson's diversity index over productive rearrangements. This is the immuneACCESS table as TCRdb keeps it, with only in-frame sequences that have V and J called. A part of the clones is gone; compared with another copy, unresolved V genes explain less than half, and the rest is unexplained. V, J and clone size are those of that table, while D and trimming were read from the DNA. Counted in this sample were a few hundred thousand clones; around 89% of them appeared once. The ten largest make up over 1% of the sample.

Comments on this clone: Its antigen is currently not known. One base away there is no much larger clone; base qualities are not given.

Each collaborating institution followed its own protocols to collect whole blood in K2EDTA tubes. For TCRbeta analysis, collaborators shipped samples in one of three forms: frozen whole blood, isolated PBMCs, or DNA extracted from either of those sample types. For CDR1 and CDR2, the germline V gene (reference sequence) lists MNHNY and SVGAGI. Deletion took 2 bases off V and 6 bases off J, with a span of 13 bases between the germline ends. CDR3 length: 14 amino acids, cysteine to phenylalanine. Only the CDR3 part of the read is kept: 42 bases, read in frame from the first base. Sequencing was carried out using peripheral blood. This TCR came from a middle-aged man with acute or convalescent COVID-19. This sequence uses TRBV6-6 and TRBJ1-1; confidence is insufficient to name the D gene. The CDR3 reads CASSYAPNDPEAFF. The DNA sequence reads TGTGCCAGCAGTTACGCTCCTAATGATCCTGAAGCTTTCTTT.